This T cell receptor beta chain was sequenced in a study of regulatory T cells in long-lasting Graves disease. Points on this clonotype: Antigen: not known.

Findings of the study overall: TRBV28, TRBJ1-2 and TRBJ2-5 emerged as the favored segments in persistent disease. Newly diagnosed patients had higher TCR diversity than persistent Graves' patients did.

Arm-PCR of CDR3 regions and iRepertoire HTBI primers were the basis on which TCR beta libraries were built. Using its own MiXCR run on the multiplex PCR reads, TCRdb lists one record per CDR3 protein. This sample has over 350,000 distinct CDR3 sequences, with about 15% found just once. Trimming removed 10 bases from V and 6 bases from J; junction bases left unmatched: 9. CDR3 length: 14 residues. From germline, CDR1 is LGHNA and CDR2 YNFKEQ. Stated time point: newly diagnosed GD, antithyroid drugs for less than 3 months. The TCR library used RNA extracted from PBMCs. This same sample was also taken into another study, of T cells in Graves' hyperthyroidism and ophthalmopathy. That work states: Uncontrolled infection, other autoimmune disease, pregnancy and lactation each barred patients from inclusion. HTBI primers drove first-round RT-PCR of the TCR CDR3.

The chain couples TRBV4-2 to TRBJ2-2; 9 nucleotides match TRBD1. Sequences were derived from peripheral blood mononuclear cells (PBMCs), sampled at new diagnosis, from a patient treated with antithyroid drugs. The receptor was derived from a woman between 50 and 59 years old with Graves disease. Written as DNA, the CDR3 is TGTGCCACCAAGACAGGGGGATTCGCCGGGGAGCTGTTTTTT. As protein: CATKTGGFAGELFF.